These 17 T cell receptor beta chains were all obtained from the same sample, sequenced in a study of T-cell reconstitution after alpha-beta-depleted transplantation in children. The TCRbeta library incorporated unique molecular identifiers. TCRdb re-derived calls from the PCR reads in MiXCR, one entry per CDR3 protein. This sample has about 440,000 distinct CDR3 sequences, with roughly two fifths found just once. The material was PBMCs, obtained before TCRalphabeta/CD19-depleted stem cell transplant. These receptors were obtained from a girl aged 2 to 10 with aplastic anemia, due to receive a stem cell transplant.

The genes are TRBV7-2 and TRBJ2-1; D is perhaps TRBD1 or TRBD2 (5 bases each). CDR3 length equals 15 residues. Germline lookup yields CDR1 SGHTA and CDR2 FQGNSA. V lost 5 bases, J lost 1 base, and 12 bases lay in between. DNA for the CDR3: TGTGCCAGCAGCGAGGGGCGGAGTTCCTACAATGAGCAGTTCTTC. It translates to CASSEGRSSYNEQFF.

This clonotype was picked up a small number of times. The chain uses TRBV28 and TRBJ2-7, with unresolved D. The V gene's germline CDR1 is MDHEN and CDR2 SYDVKM. Trimming took 6 bases from V and 7 from J, leaving 7 bases between them. The CDR3 has 10 residues. The CDR3 spells CASSPYEQYF. The CDR3 DNA is TGTGCCAGCAGCCCTTATGAGCAGTACTTC.

The chain recombines TRBV20-1 with TRBJ1-4, with a possible D match to TRBD1 (5 bases). Germline V gene sequence: CDR1 DFQATT, CDR2 SNEGSKA (reference sequence). V lost 0 bases, J lost 6 bases, and 14 bases lay in between. This CDR3 is built from 15 residues. The CDR3 DNA sequence: TGCAGTGCTAGAGATTATAGGCAGGGCTATGAAAAACTGTTTTTT. Residues: CSARDYRQGYEKLFF.

In DNA form, the CDR3 reads TGTGCCTGGAGGTACGGATACGATGAGCAGTTCTTC. Translation: CAWRYGYDEQFF. The gene calls are TRBV30 and TRBJ2-1, with D unresolved. CDR3 size: 12 residues. Trimming removed 3 bases from V and 8 bases from J, with 11 bases in between. CDR1 GTSNPN and CDR2 SVGIG come from the germline V gene (reference sequence).

This chain uses TRBV10-2 with TRBJ2-1; 10 nucleotides align to TRBD2. The CDR3 contains 16 residues. The V segment lost 2 bases and the J segment 2 bases; nucleotides outside the gene matches: 3. Germline CDR1 is WSHSY and CDR2 is SAAADI. As DNA, the CDR3 is TGCGCCAGCAGTGAGCTAGCGGGAGCCCCCTACAATGAGCAGTTCTTC. Protein: CASSELAGAPYNEQFF.

Ten or more counts support this clonotype. The genes are TRBV5-1 and TRBJ2-2; a weak D match, TRBD1 (5 bases). The CDR3 runs to 15 residues. V was cut by 3 bases and J by 6 bases, with 15 bases left in between. Germline CDR1 and CDR2: SGHRS and YFSETQ. For the CDR3, the DNA is TGCGCCAGCAGCTCCATTGGACAAAATCCCGGGGAGCTGTTTTTT. Its protein is CASSSIGQNPGELFF.

In DNA form, the CDR3 reads TGTGCCAGCAGGCTGGACAAAGCCTACGAGCAGTACTTC. Translating it yields CASRLDKAYEQYF. The chain uses TRBV5-5 and TRBJ2-7; maybe TRBD1 (5 bases). Germline V lookup: CDR1 SGHKS, CDR2 YYEKEE (reference sequence). V lost 5 bases and J lost 2, with 11 bases in between. This CDR3 has 13 amino acids.

This chain uses TRBV28 with TRBJ2-4, with D unresolved. Germline CDR1 and CDR2: MDHEN and SYDVKM. The V end lost 3 bases, the J end lost 3 bases, and 18 bases lay between the germline ends. The CDR3 sequence is 17 residues long. The CDR3 region is CASSFSKEYSLKNIQYF. CDR3 bases: TGTGCCAGCAGTTTTAGTAAGGAGTACAGCCTCAAAAACATTCAGTACTTC.

The V and J genes are TRBV20-1 and TRBJ2-7, with 7 bases aligning to TRBD2. Germline values: CDR1 DFQATT, CDR2 SNEGSKA (reference sequence). This CDR3 has 13 residues. The CDR3 region is CTIRGRGGYEQYF. CDR3 in DNA: TGCACCATTCGGGGGAGGGGCGGCTACGAGCAGTACTTC.

This rearrangement joins TRBV6-2 or TRBV6-3 to TRBJ1-5, with D possibly being TRBD1 (6 bases). The CDR3 runs to 15 residues. V was cut by 5 bases and J by 2 bases, with 13 bases left in between. The germline V gene encodes CDR1 MNHEY and CDR2 SVGEGT. In DNA, the CDR3 is TGTGCCAGCAGTCACAGGACAGTCCGCAATCAGCCCCAGCATTTT. Its translation: CASSHRTVRNQPQHF.

This clonotype was found many times. The CDR3 spells CASSPRAGAGVRNEQFF. CDR3 DNA sequence: TGCGCCAGCAGCCCTCGAGCGGGAGCGGGAGTAAGGAATGAGCAGTTCTTC. The chain uses TRBV5-1 and TRBJ2-1, with 8 bases identical to TRBD2. CDR1 and CDR2 (germline): SGHRS, YFSETQ. Germline trimming cut 4 bases from V and 7 bases from J; bases unmatched to any gene: 16. The CDR3 is 17 residues long. The full variable domain, completed using reference TRBV5-1 and TRBJ2-1, is KAGVTQTPRYLIKTRGQQVTLSCSPISGHRSVSWYQQTPGQGLQFLFEYFSETQRNKGNFPGRFSGRQFSNSRSEMNVSTLELGDSALYLCASSPRAGAGVRNEQFFGPGTRLTVL.

This clonotype has ten or more counts. The chain is built from TRBV27 and TRBJ1-2, with TRBD1 as a possible D gene (6 bases). Trimming removed 8 bases at V and 1 base at J, with 14 bases between. The germline gives CDR1 MNHEY, CDR2 SMNVEV (reference sequence). The CDR3 totals 14 residues. CDR3 amino acids: CASSSYRVNYGYTF. The CDR3 DNA is TGTGCCAGCTCTTCTTACAGGGTTAACTATGGCTACACCTTC.

This clonotype was counted ten times or more. This chain links TRBV12-3 or TRBV12-4 with TRBJ1-1, with a possible D match to TRBD1 (6 bases). The CDR3 is 14 residues long. Trimming left V 3 bases short and J 5 bases short, with 13 bases between. The CDR3 DNA reads as TGTGCCAGCAGTTTGTCCGGGGGCTGGACTGAAGCTTTCTTT. Translating gives CASSLSGGWTEAFF.

This chain uses TRBV20-1 with TRBJ2-7; D gene unclear. This CDR3 is 11 amino acids long. V lost 6 bases, J lost 4 bases, and 10 bases lay in between. Germline CDR1 DFQATT, CDR2 SNEGSKA (reference sequence). CDR3 bases: TGCAGTGCCCCAGACTTATACGAGCAGTACTTC. This encodes CSAPDLYEQYF.

The table lists this clonotype with a few counts. The chain has TRBV5-4 and TRBJ2-2; 8 nucleotides align to TRBD1. Germline trimming cut 0 bases from V and 5 bases from J; bases unmatched to any gene: 6. CDR3 length equals 16 residues. The germline V gene encodes CDR1 SGHNT and CDR2 YYREEE (reference sequence). CDR3 sequence reads: CASSLGGRGQTGELFF. In nucleotides, the CDR3 is TGTGCCAGCAGCTTGGGTGGCAGGGGGCAAACCGGGGAGCTGTTTTTT.

In this sample, this clonotype turned up many times. This chain links TRBV5-1 with TRBJ1-2; a possible D gene is TRBD1 (5 bases). Germline V gene data show CDR1 as SGHRS and CDR2 as YFSETQ. The CDR3 runs to 16 residues. Trimming pared 2 bases from V and 0 bases from J, leaving 14 bases between. This chain's CDR3 is CASSLRQTTPNYGYTF. The CDR3 DNA sequence: TGCGCCAGCAGCTTAAGACAGACGACACCTAACTATGGCTACACCTTC.

To note about this clonotype: A much larger clone differs from this one at a single base, so this may be a read error. The chain employs TRBV6-5 and TRBJ2-1, with D maybe TRBD1 (6 bases). The germline CDR1 and CDR2 sequences are MNHEY and SVGAGI. This CDR3 spans 13 amino acids. Trimming took 2 bases from V and 7 from J, leaving 9 bases between them. Written as DNA, the CDR3 is TGTGCCAGCAGTTACCGCAGGGGAAATGAGCAGTTCTTC. Translation gives CASSYRRGNEQFF.